A selection of T cell receptor beta chains follows, all from one sample in a study of radiation and T cells in renal cell carcinoma. The repertoire was sequenced with immunoSEQ multiplex PCR; TCRdb's copy has only in-frame clones and lacks some. The table lists 90,000 to 95,000 clones, 82% of them singletons. Sequenced here: blood, sampled from a patient whose treatment included radiotherapy and nephrectomy. The origin of the receptors is a man between 60 and 75 years old with renal cell carcinoma. The CDR3 runs from the conserved cysteine through the conserved F or W. Each record gives: CDR3 protein, V gene, J gene.

CDR3: CASSHAHRGPSGRAREQFF
V: TRBV4-3
J: TRBJ2-1

CDR3: CASSYGGSYEQYF
V: TRBV6-6
J: TRBJ2-7

CDR3: CASSQVGTSGYKPYNEQFF
V: TRBV4-1
J: TRBJ2-1

CDR3: CASSFSGEGSYEQYF
V: TRBV7-8
J: TRBJ2-7

CDR3: CASSFPLSSYNEQFF
V: TRBV28
J: TRBJ2-1

CDR3: CASSLMMAEAFF
V: TRBV28
J: TRBJ1-1

CDR3: CASSADMNTEAFF
V: TRBV5-1
J: TRBJ1-1

CDR3: CASSITRRRTDTQYF
V: TRBV2
J: TRBJ2-3

CDR3: CSANSDRAEETQYF
V: TRBV29-1
J: TRBJ2-5

CDR3: CASSLNEGAHTGELFF
V: TRBV9
J: TRBJ2-2

CDR3: CASSRNTEAFF
V: TRBV11-2
J: TRBJ1-1

CDR3: CASSQGILLNTEAFF
V: TRBV4-1
J: TRBJ1-1

CDR3: CASGQGLYNEQFF
V: TRBV27
J: TRBJ2-1

CDR3: CASNKVGADTQYF
V: TRBV28
J: TRBJ2-3

CDR3: CASSERGLASWGYNEQFF
V: TRBV6-1
J: TRBJ2-1

CDR3: CASSPVRDRYEKLFF
V: TRBV28
J: TRBJ1-4

CDR3: CSVEEGRGGTEAFF
V: TRBV29-1
J: TRBJ1-1

CDR3: CASSERMLNEKLFF
V: TRBV6-5
J: TRBJ1-4

CDR3: CASSIGQSTNEKLFF
V: TRBV19
J: TRBJ1-4

CDR3: CASAADYEQYF
V: TRBV7-9
J: TRBJ2-7

CDR3: CASSTRLAGIYNEQFF
V: TRBV7-2
J: TRBJ2-1

CDR3: CASSLWRGENTEAFF
V: TRBV7-6
J: TRBJ1-1

CDR3: CASSLQAGAYDYEQYF
V: TRBV9
J: TRBJ2-7

CDR3: CASSLPGGGRTEAFF
V: TRBV7-8
J: TRBJ1-1

CDR3: CASSPPLGLAGRNEQFF
V: TRBV9
J: TRBJ2-1

CDR3: CASSSGRRNYGYTF
V: TRBV28
J: TRBJ1-2

CDR3: CASSSGGPSYNEQFF
V: TRBV7-3
J: TRBJ2-1

CDR3: CASSQSRGGETQYF
V: TRBV4-1
J: TRBJ2-5

CDR3: CASSPGTTPDTQYF
V: TRBV5-1
J: TRBJ2-3

CDR3: CASSLTSGTGWSNQPQHF
V: TRBV7-2
J: TRBJ1-5

CDR3: CASSPRTGESSYEQYF
V: TRBV18
J: TRBJ2-7

CDR3: CASSSIEGNTGELFF
V: TRBV11-3
J: TRBJ2-2

CDR3: CSVCLLLPDQYF
V: TRBV29-1
J: TRBJ2-5

CDR3: CASSSTSAQETQYF
V: TRBV5-1
J: TRBJ2-5

CDR3: CASSPLLGPITDTQYF
V: TRBV5-1
J: TRBJ2-3

CDR3: CASSSRTTSTDTQYF
V: TRBV4-2
J: TRBJ2-3

CDR3: CASSEDLQAKAFF
V: TRBV6-4
J: TRBJ1-1

CDR3: CASSLGQGAPMGVF
V: TRBV5-1
J: TRBJ2-1

CDR3: CASSIPSGRTDTQYF
V: TRBV11-1
J: TRBJ2-3

CDR3: CASSMDGATNEKLFF
V: TRBV5-1
J: TRBJ1-4

CDR3: CASSIFGQVGDTGELFF
V: TRBV19
J: TRBJ2-2